The clone carrying this TCR beta chain was detected once. These data are taken from a study of technical replicates of blood from several donors. Profiled with immunoSEQ multiplex PCR; TCRdb holds only in-frame clones, not every one. Among over 80,000 clones listed, 96% were seen once. The trim removed 0 bases at V and 3 bases at J, leaving 3 bases unmatched. This CDR3 region has 16 residues. Germline assignment: CDR1 SGHRS and CDR2 YFSETQ. The V and J genes are TRBV5-1 and TRBJ2-7, with 13 nucleotides matching TRBD2. The receptor was isolated from a human donor in good health. The sample taken for sequencing was T cells isolated from PBMCs. The CDR3 region has the DNA TGCGCCAGCAGCTTGGGGACTAGCGGGAGCTTCTACGAGCAGTACTTC. Translating it yields CASSLGTSGSFYEQYF.